One and the same sample provided the 4 T cell receptor beta chains below, sequenced in a study of CXCR3-negative and CXCR3-positive naive CD8 T cells. The libraries of TRB cDNA were constructed through 5' RACE using UMI labels. TCRdb re-called the 5' RACE reads; one entry per CDR3 protein, DNA not given. The sample holds roughly 50,000 distinct CDR3 sequences. The sequencing sample was made of memory CD8+ T cells from blood. The receptors here all came from a human donor in good health. Some clones in this sample may be carry-over from other donors' samples.

V is TRBV7-2 and J is TRBJ2-5; checking the TCRdb D call of TRBD1 is not possible without DNA. The CDR3 has 14 residues. The germline V gene has CDR1 SGHTA and CDR2 FQGNSA. The CDR3 loop is CASRPGPRQETQYF.

The chain employs TRBV2 and TRBJ1-2; TCRdb picks TRBD1, but there is no DNA to check that call. In germline, CDR1 is SNHLY, CDR2 FYNNEI. The CDR3 runs 16 residues. CDR3 in amino acids: CASRERDTGHDYGYTF.

J is TRBJ2-6 and V is TRBV7-9; as DNA is missing, the TRBD2 call by TCRdb cannot be tested. The length of the CDR3 is 17 residues. The germline V gene encodes CDR1 SEHNR and CDR2 FQNEAQ (reference sequence). The CDR3 reads CASSSLAVFSGANVLTF.

V usage is TRBV7-9 and J usage is TRBJ1-1. This CDR3 contains 13 residues. The germline CDR1 and CDR2 sequences are SEHNR and FQNEAQ (reference sequence). The CDR3 reads CASSSILEGEAFF.